This T cell receptor beta chain was captured in a study of shared clonotypes between healthy human individuals. Running of the assay took place at deep level. Repertoires were generated with immunoSEQ multiplex PCR, while TCRdb's copy carries only in-frame clones and drops some. The table shows about 2.2 million clones, with roughly 93% occurring only once. This CDR3 contains 13 residues. The V end lost 3 bases, the J end lost 2 bases, and 7 bases lay between the germline ends. CDR1 is MDHEN and CDR2 is SYDVKM in the germline V gene. Cells designated naive CD8 were CD45RO-negative and were positively selected for CCR7, with terminally differentiated effector memory CD45RA+ cells excluded.

The chain recombines TRBV28 with TRBJ2-5; D remains ambiguous. The clonotype originates from a man younger than 35 in good health. Some clones in this sample may be carry-over from other donors' samples. The specimen sequenced was naive CD8+ T cells from PBMCs. CDR3 residues: CASSLPGQETQYF. The CDR3 DNA reads as TGTGCCAGCAGTTTGCCAGGACAAGAGACCCAGTACTTC. Complete variable domain (other parts from reference TRBV28 and TRBJ2-5): DVKVTQSSRYLVKRTGEKVFLECVQDMDHENMFWYRQDPGLGLRLIYFSYDVKMKEKGDIPEGYSVSREKKERFSLILESASTNQTSMYLCASSLPGQETQYFGPGTRLLVL.